Listed here are 30 T cell receptor beta chains from one sample, sequenced in a study of cytomegalovirus exposure and HLA in healthy donors. With 60 Vbeta and 13 Jbeta primers, the PCR was carried out. Clones were sequenced by immunoSEQ multiplex PCR, and TCRdb holds only the in-frame ones, with some missing. The table lists approximately 150,000 clones, under 70% of them singletons. Material for sequencing was PBMCs. These receptors all stem from a man aged 30 to 45 in good health and CMV-seropositive.

The gene calls are TRBV7-7 and TRBJ2-5; 14 bases agree with TRBD2. The germline V gene encodes CDR1 SSHAT and CDR2 FNYEAQ (reference sequence). There are 17 residues in the CDR3. After removal of 5 bases from V and 4 bases from J, the junction contained 9 bases not matched to a gene. CDR3 coding DNA: TGTGCCAGCAGCCCGGGGACTAGCGGGAGTGAGAGAGAGACCCAGTACTTC. Protein: CASSPGTSGSERETQYF.

The CDR3 protein is CASSLRAGLNQPQHF. The CDR3 coding sequence is TGTGCCAGCAGTTTACGGGCAGGGCTCAATCAGCCCCAGCATTTT. The chain has TRBV27 and TRBJ1-5, with D perhaps matching TRBD1 (5 bases). From germline, CDR1 is MNHEY and CDR2 SMNVEV (reference sequence). V was cut by 2 bases and J by 3 bases, with 11 bases left in between. The CDR3 contains 15 residues.

The chain combines TRBV4-1 with TRBJ2-3; D is uncertain. This CDR3 is 18 amino acids long. The V gene's germline CDR1 is MGHRA and CDR2 YSYEKL. Trimming left V 0 bases short and J 0 bases short, with 16 bases between. CDR3 nucleotide sequence: TGCGCCAGCAGCCAAGATCTAGTTAGGCGATTAAGCACAGATACGCAGTATTTT. Protein: CASSQDLVRRLSTDTQYF.

The chain joins TRBV5-1 to TRBJ2-2; 8 bases are shared with TRBD1. Per germline, CDR1 SGHRS and CDR2 YFSETQ. The V segment lost 0 bases and the J segment 4 bases; nucleotides outside the gene matches: 8. The CDR3 sequence is 17 residues long. In nucleotides, the CDR3 is TGCGCCAGCAGCTTGGTCGACAGGGGTCGATTCACCGGGGAGCTGTTTTTT. Translated: CASSLVDRGRFTGELFF.

V usage is TRBV28 and J usage is TRBJ1-2, with 9 bases that match TRBD1. Germline lookup yields CDR1 MDHEN and CDR2 SYDVKM. The junction had 3 bases not matched to a gene; V was cut back by 5 bases and J by 2 bases. The CDR3 is 14 amino acids. The CDR3 DNA sequence: TGTGCCAGCAGTGGGGACAGGGCGAACTATGGCTACACCTTC. The encoded protein is CASSGDRANYGYTF.

The CDR3 coding sequence is TGTGCCAGCAGTTCCCCACCGGACAGGGGGACGCAGTATTTT. Its protein product is CASSSPPDRGTQYF. The chain carries TRBV6-5 and TRBJ2-3; 10 bases map to TRBD1. Per germline, CDR1 MNHEY and CDR2 SVGAGI. Trimming cost V 4 bases and J 9 bases; bases outside gene matches: 7. CDR3 size: 14 residues.

J is TRBJ2-5 and V is TRBV11-2, with TRBD2 identical over 8 bases. CDR3 length: 16 residues. Unmatched junction bases numbered 9, after V lost 1 base and J lost 5 bases. The germline V gene has CDR1 SGHAT and CDR2 FQNNGV. The CDR3 loop is CASSLVTSGPRETQYF. The CDR3 DNA sequence: TGTGCCAGCAGCTTAGTAACTAGCGGACCCAGGGAGACCCAGTACTTC.

The V and J genes are TRBV7-9 and TRBJ1-6, with TRBD1 as a possible D gene (5 bases). The CDR3 is 14 amino acids. CDR1 and CDR2 (germline): SEHNR, FQNEAQ (reference sequence). V was pared by 1 base and J by 9 bases, with 10 bases between. The CDR3 DNA sequence: TGTGCCAGCAGCTTAGGGGGGGAAGGTTCACCCCTCCACTTT. Translated: CASSLGGEGSPLHF.

The genes are TRBV30 and TRBJ1-5, with D uncertain. Germline lookup yields CDR1 GTSNPN and CDR2 SVGIG (reference sequence). Trimming removed 0 bases at V and 7 bases at J, with 13 bases between. This CDR3 comprises 14 residues. CDR3 nucleotides: TGTGCCTGGAGTGTATTATCGGGTGGCCAGCCCCAGCATTTT. The encoded protein is CAWSVLSGGQPQHF.

This clone was found once. J is TRBJ2-1 and V is TRBV6-4, with D tentatively TRBD2 (6 bases). This CDR3 is built from 14 residues. Germline values: CDR1 MRHNA, CDR2 SNTAGT. Trimming took off 5 bases at V and 8 bases at J, with 16 bases between the two ends. The CDR3 is CASSRLGASYEQFF. DNA for the CDR3: TGTGCCAGCAGTCGACTAGGGGCATCATATGAGCAGTTCTTC.

The gene calls are TRBV7-9 and TRBJ2-7, with a possible D match to TRBD2 (5 bases). Trimming shortened V by 1 base and J by 6 bases, and 19 bases separated the two germline ends. This CDR3 has 16 residues. Germline V lookup: CDR1 SEHNR, CDR2 FQNEAQ (reference sequence). CDR3 DNA: TGTGCCAGCAGCTTAGGGCGGGCCCTATCGAGCGTCGAGCAGTACTTC. This translates into CASSLGRALSSVEQYF.

V and J are TRBV13 and TRBJ2-5, with TRBD1 matching over 8 bases. The ends lost 5 bases at V and 0 bases at J; junction bases unmatched: 20. The CDR3 is 20 residues long. The germline CDR1 and CDR2 sequences are PRHDT and FYEKMQ (reference sequence). Written as DNA, the CDR3 is TGTGCCAGCAGCCTAACTCTAGGACAGACAGGGGCAAGGTACCAAGAGACCCAGTACTTC. It is translated as CASSLTLGQTGARYQETQYF. The full variable domain, its missing parts supplied by reference TRBV13 and TRBJ2-5, is AAGVIQSPRHLIKEKRETATLKCYPIPRHDTVYWYQQGPGQDPQFLISFYEKMQSDKGSIPDRFSAQQFSDYHSELNMSSLELGDSALYFCASSLTLGQTGARYQETQYFGPGTRLLVL.

This rearrangement joins TRBV7-2 to TRBJ2-3, with unresolved D. This CDR3 is built from 15 residues. CDR1 and CDR2 (germline): SGHTA, FQGNSA. V lost 3 bases and J lost 3, with 13 bases in between. CDR3 loop: CASSFRVGFTDTQYF. DNA for the CDR3: TGTGCCAGCAGCTTCCGGGTCGGGTTTACAGATACGCAGTATTTT. The complete variable domain, with remaining parts taken from reference TRBV7-2 and TRBJ2-3, reads GAGVSQSPSNKVTEKGKDVELRCDPISGHTALYWYRQSLGQGLEFLIYFQGNSAPDKSGLPSDRFSAERTGGSVSTLTIQRTQQEDSAVYLCASSFRVGFTDTQYFGPGTRLTVL.

The chain is built from TRBV5-1 and TRBJ1-2; perhaps TRBD1 as D (5 bases). The CDR3 runs to 15 residues. Trimming shortened V by 0 bases and J by 8 bases, and 17 bases separated the two germline ends. Looked up from germline, CDR1 is SGHRS and CDR2 is YFSETQ. As DNA, the CDR3 is TGCGCCAGCAGCTTGGCCCACACGGGGGTCGCGGGCTACACCTTC. Encoded protein: CASSLAHTGVAGYTF.

This clone was observed a handful of times. CDR3 sequence: CASETDSVNQPQHF. CDR3 sequence (DNA): TGTGCCAGCGAAACGGACAGTGTAAATCAGCCCCAGCATTTT. The J gene is TRBJ1-5, the V gene TRBV6-1; the D gene is possibly TRBD1 (6 bases). CDR3 length equals 14 residues. The V gene lost 8 bases and the J gene lost 4 bases, with 15 bases spanning the gap. Per the germline V gene, CDR1 is MNHNS and CDR2 is SASEGT.

The chain uses TRBV30 and TRBJ1-5; tentative D call: TRBD1 (6 bases). The CDR3 is 13 amino acids. CDR1 and CDR2 from the germline V gene are GTSNPN and SVGIG (reference sequence). The V and J ends lost 1 base and 6 bases respectively, with 10 bases between them. The CDR3 DNA follows: TGTGCCTGGAGTGGGGCGACAGGTCAGCCCCAGCATTTT. This encodes CAWSGATGQPQHF.

The CDR3 region has the DNA TGTGCCTGGACCCTAGGAGGGGTCGATGTGACCCAGTACTTC. This encodes CAWTLGGVDVTQYF. The chain uses TRBV30 and TRBJ2-5; weak D call: TRBD2 (6 bases). Germline CDR1 GTSNPN, CDR2 SVGIG (reference sequence). The CDR3 spans 14 residues. Trimming stripped 4 bases from V and 7 bases from J, with 19 bases between.

This clone has a handful of counts. J is TRBJ2-5 and V is TRBV9, with TRBD1 identical over 8 bases. The J segment lost 2 bases and the V segment lost 5 bases, leaving 8 bases of the junction unmatched. Germline V gives CDR1 SGDLS, CDR2 YYNGEE. This CDR3 region has 15 residues. This CDR3 reads CASSYDGTGQETQYF. CDR3 nucleotide sequence: TGTGCCAGCAGTTATGACGGGACAGGACAAGAGACCCAGTACTTC.

V is TRBV30 and J is TRBJ2-7; 8 bases map to TRBD2. With 4 bases clipped from V and 2 bases from J, the junction kept 4 bases outside the gene matches. There are 13 residues in the CDR3. The germline V gene has CDR1 GTSNPN and CDR2 SVGIG (reference sequence). CDR3 DNA: TGTGCCTGGAATAGAGCGGGAGCCTACGAGCAGTACTTC. Its translation: CAWNRAGAYEQYF.

This clone turned up a few times. The chain is built from TRBV5-4 and TRBJ2-2; 9 bases map to TRBD1. The CDR3 runs to 17 residues. The junction had 12 bases not matched to a gene; V was cut back by 2 bases and J by 7 bases. The germline V gene has CDR1 SGHNT and CDR2 YYREEE (reference sequence). CDR3 loop: CASSFGSGQGNHGELFF. CDR3 sequence (DNA): TGTGCCAGCAGCTTTGGATCGGGACAGGGCAATCACGGGGAGCTGTTTTTT.

This clone was observed a few times. The chain employs TRBV6-1 and TRBJ1-3, with 7 bases that match TRBD1. The CDR3 runs 13 residues. The ends lost 6 bases at V and 4 bases at J; junction bases unmatched: 3. CDR1 MNHNS and CDR2 SASEGT come from the germline V gene. The CDR3, as DNA: TGTGCCAGCAGATTGACAGGGGGAAACACCATATATTTT. It encodes CASRLTGGNTIYF.

In its sample, this clone was seen once. The chain employs TRBV9 and TRBJ1-3, with D tentatively TRBD1 (5 bases). The CDR3 runs 14 residues. V was cut by 7 bases and J by 3 bases, with 14 bases left in between. The germline V gene encodes CDR1 SGDLS and CDR2 YYNGEE. The CDR3 DNA reads as TGTGCCAGCTCCCGGGGGAACTATGGAAACACCATATATTTT. Protein product: CASSRGNYGNTIYF.

The chain is built from TRBV10-3 and TRBJ2-2; 10 bases are shared with TRBD1. V shed 10 bases, J shed 5 bases, and the junction held 7 bases outside the gene matches. The CDR3 runs 14 residues. Germline CDR1 and CDR2: ENHRY and SYGVKD. This CDR3 reads CATLGQGRTGELFF. DNA for the CDR3: TGTGCCACACTGGGACAGGGGCGGACCGGGGAGCTGTTTTTT.

This clone was seen just once. The rearrangement uses TRBV7-2 and TRBJ2-5; 9 bases fit TRBD2. The CDR3 has 16 amino acids. Germline V gives CDR1 SGHTA, CDR2 FQGNSA. Trimming at V came to 0 bases and at J to 4 bases, leaving 6 bases not matched to a gene. The CDR3 nucleotides read TGTGCCAGCAGCTTAGCTAGGACTAGCGTGACAGAGACCCAGTACTTC. This translates into CASSLARTSVTETQYF.

This chain links TRBV10-3 with TRBJ1-4; 10 bases map to TRBD1. Germline CDR1 reads ENHRY; CDR2 reads SYGVKD. Trimming at V came to 2 bases and at J to 11 bases, leaving 8 bases not matched to a gene. CDR3 length: 15 amino acids. The CDR3 here is CAISEPDRGFWKLFF. In DNA form, the CDR3 reads TGTGCCATCAGTGAGCCGGACAGGGGGTTTTGGAAACTGTTTTTT.

This clone has just one count. The chain uses TRBV7-6 and TRBJ2-5; 8 bases are a match to TRBD2. V lost 4 bases to trimming and J lost 4 bases; unmatched junction nucleotides: 2. The CDR3 has 13 amino acids. Germline V gene lookup returns CDR1 SGHVS and CDR2 FNYEAQ. CDR3 protein: CASSSSGGETQYF. CDR3 nucleotides: TGTGCCAGCAGCTCAAGCGGGGGAGAGACCCAGTACTTC.

V is TRBV5-4 and J is TRBJ2-1; 10 nucleotides align to TRBD2. CDR3 length equals 15 residues. The germline V gene has CDR1 SGHNT and CDR2 YYREEE (reference sequence). Trimming cost V 4 bases and J 2 bases; bases outside gene matches: 3. DNA of the CDR3: TGTGCCAGCAGCCTCACTAGCGGGGCCTACAATGAGCAGTTCTTC. The encoded protein is CASSLTSGAYNEQFF.

The J gene is TRBJ2-1, the V gene TRBV7-6; 7 nucleotides match TRBD1. CDR3 length: 18 residues. Per the germline V gene, CDR1 is SGHVS and CDR2 is FNYEAQ. J gave up 9 bases and V 5 bases, and 22 bases lay outside the gene matches. The CDR3 spells CASSRSPGQSFVLSEQFF. CDR3 DNA sequence: TGTGCCAGCAGCCGGTCTCCGGGACAGAGTTTCGTACTCAGTGAGCAGTTCTTC.

This sequence joins TRBV2 and TRBJ1-2, with D hard to call. The CDR3 is made up of 14 amino acids. Germline lookup yields CDR1 SNHLY and CDR2 FYNNEI. Trimming pared 7 bases from V and 0 bases from J, leaving 12 bases between. The CDR3 nucleotides are TGTGCCAGCAATGGGCAGACCCCTAACTATGGCTACACCTTC. It is translated as CASNGQTPNYGYTF.

The chain combines TRBV7-3 with TRBJ1-5; no reliable D call. V was pared by 3 bases and J by 9 bases, with 12 bases between. This CDR3 spans 13 amino acids. From germline, CDR1 is SGHTA and CDR2 FQGTGA. CDR3 coding DNA: TGTGCCAGCAGCTTCGACAACGCCTCGCCCCAGCATTTT. This gives the protein CASSFDNASPQHF.